A single sample is the source of the 21 T cell receptor beta chains below, sequenced in a study of identical twins. From the 5' RACE reads, TCRdb called clonotypes with MiXCR, one entry per CDR3 protein. The sample has about 810,000 distinct CDR3 sequences, roughly an eighth seen once. This same sample was also part of a study on yellow fever vaccine responses in identical twins.

The material sequenced was PBMCs. The source is a young woman in good health.

The chain is built from TRBV27 and TRBJ2-1, with 16 bases lining up with TRBD2. V was clipped by 2 bases and J by 9 bases; unmatched bases: 10. The CDR3 is made up of 18 amino acids. The germline CDR1 and CDR2 sequences are MNHEY and SMNVEV (reference sequence). As DNA, the CDR3 is TGTGCCAGCAGTTTACACACGGGACTAGCGGGAGGGCCGGGTGAGCAGTTCTTC. Its protein is CASSLHTGLAGGPGEQFF.

This rearrangement joins TRBV5-1 to TRBJ2-7, with TRBD2 identical over 7 bases. The CDR3 is 15 residues long. Germline CDR1 SGHRS, CDR2 YFSETQ. Trimming cost V 4 bases and J 5 bases; bases outside gene matches: 12. The CDR3 bases are TGCGCCAGCAGCCCGGGAGGTCAGGGTTCCCACGAGCAGTACTTC. Protein sequence: CASSPGGQGSHEQYF.

This clonotype was observed a handful of times. The rearrangement uses TRBV27 and TRBJ1-2, with D perhaps TRBD1 (6 bases). The V end lost 1 base, the J end lost 2 bases, and 11 bases lay between the germline ends. Looked up from germline, CDR1 is MNHEY and CDR2 is SMNVEV (reference sequence). The CDR3 runs 15 residues. The CDR3 is CASSLFPGQNYGYTF. CDR3 in DNA: TGTGCCAGCAGTTTATTCCCGGGACAAAACTATGGCTACACCTTC.

This clonotype has a handful of counts. This chain joins TRBV7-9 and TRBJ1-1; possible D gene TRBD1, 6 bases. Germline-derived CDR1 and CDR2 are SEHNR and FQNEAQ (reference sequence). V gave up 3 bases and J gave up 1 base, with 12 bases separating them. The CDR3 runs to 15 residues. The CDR3 DNA reads as TGTGCCAGCAGCTTGCAGGGGATGAGGAACACTGAAGCTTTCTTT. It encodes CASSLQGMRNTEAFF.

This clonotype was observed many times. The J gene is TRBJ2-1, the V gene TRBV20-1; D not resolved. The V end lost 3 bases, the J end lost 2 bases, and 2 bases lay between the germline ends. CDR3 length: 11 amino acids. In germline, CDR1 is DFQATT, CDR2 SNEGSKA (reference sequence). The CDR3 nucleotides are TGCAGTGCTAGCCCCTACAATGAGCAGTTCTTC. It encodes CSASPYNEQFF.

This chain uses TRBV10-3 with TRBJ2-5; 8 nucleotides line up with TRBD2. The CDR3 covers 15 residues. The V gene's germline CDR1 is ENHRY and CDR2 SYGVKD. V dropped 4 bases and J dropped 2; count of bases not matched to a gene: 6. The CDR3, as DNA: TGTGCCATCAGTGGCCTAGCGGGTCCACAAGAGACCCAGTACTTC. This encodes CAISGLAGPQETQYF.

This clonotype was recorded at least ten times. The chain joins TRBV15 to TRBJ2-2; the D gene is possibly TRBD2 (5 bases). The CDR3 is made up of 14 amino acids. The V end lost 6 bases, the J end lost 1 base, and 9 bases lay between the germline ends. Germline-derived CDR1 and CDR2 are LNHNV and YYDKDF (reference sequence). CDR3 protein: CATSVRENTGELFF. The CDR3 coding sequence is TGTGCCACCAGTGTACGGGAGAACACCGGGGAGCTGTTTTTT.

The chain uses TRBV5-1 and TRBJ2-1; 8 nucleotides line up with TRBD2. V lost 0 bases and J lost 2; bases outside the gene matches: 1. The germline V gene encodes CDR1 SGHRS and CDR2 YFSETQ. The CDR3 covers 15 residues. The CDR3 protein is CASSLGREAYNEQFF. The CDR3 region has the DNA TGCGCCAGCAGCTTGGGGCGGGAGGCCTACAATGAGCAGTTCTTC. Based on the CDR3 plus reference TRBV5-1 and TRBJ2-1, the full variable domain is KAGVTQTPRYLIKTRGQQVTLSCSPISGHRSVSWYQQTPGQGLQFLFEYFSETQRNKGNFPGRFSGRQFSNSRSEMNVSTLELGDSALYLCASSLGREAYNEQFFGPGTRLTVL.

V gene TRBV6-2 or TRBV6-3 combines with J gene TRBJ2-2; 7 bases are shared with TRBD1. This CDR3 contains 15 residues. CDR1 MNHEY and CDR2 SVGEGT come from the germline V gene. V lost 6 bases to trimming and J lost 4 bases; unmatched junction nucleotides: 8. In DNA, the CDR3 is TGTGCCAGCAGCATACTACAGGGGCCCACCGGGGAGCTGTTTTTT. Its translation: CASSILQGPTGELFF.

The rearrangement links TRBV7-9 to TRBJ2-7, with TRBD2 matching 8 bases. The trim removed 1 base at V and 9 bases at J, leaving 14 bases unmatched. Germline V CDR1 and CDR2: SEHNR, FQNEAQ (reference sequence). This CDR3 is built from 16 residues. The CDR3 DNA is TGTGCCAGCAGCTTAGGTGCCAGCGGGAGTTCTTATAGGCAGTACTTC. Its protein product is CASSLGASGSSYRQYF.

This clonotype was seen just once. The chain carries TRBV29-1 and TRBJ2-5; 7 bases agree with TRBD1. The CDR3 extends over 15 amino acids. Germline values: CDR1 SQVTM, CDR2 ANQGSEA. J gave up 2 bases and V 7 bases, and 13 bases lay outside the gene matches. The CDR3 spells CSARSTGVGQETQYF. CDR3 sequence (DNA): TGCAGCGCCCGATCCACAGGGGTTGGACAAGAGACCCAGTACTTC.

This clonotype was seen ten or more times. This sequence joins TRBV28 and TRBJ2-2; weak D call: TRBD1 (5 bases). This CDR3 has 10 amino acids. The V gene lost 6 bases and the J gene lost 12 bases, with 8 bases spanning the gap. Germline CDR1 is MDHEN and CDR2 is SYDVKM. The CDR3, as DNA: TGTGCCAGCAGGGACATAAAGCTGTTTTTT. It yields the protein CASRDIKLFF. Full variable domain (remainder filled in from reference TRBV28 and TRBJ2-2): DVKVTQSSRYLVKRTGEKVFLECVQDMDHENMFWYRQDPGLGLRLIYFSYDVKMKEKGDIPEGYSVSREKKERFSLILESASTNQTSMYLCASRDIKLFFGEGSRLTVL.

This clonotype was seen at least ten times. This chain joins TRBV24-1 and TRBJ2-2; a weak D match, TRBD1 (5 bases). Trimming left V 3 bases short and J 7 bases short, with 14 bases between. This CDR3 comprises 15 residues. Germline-derived CDR1 and CDR2 are KGHDR and SFDVKD. In DNA, the CDR3 is TGTGCCACCAGTGATGCACCAGGGATTCACGGGGAGCTGTTTTTT. Translating it yields CATSDAPGIHGELFF.

V gene TRBV5-1 combines with J gene TRBJ1-2, with 8 bases lining up with TRBD1. V shed 4 bases and J 3 bases; nucleotides not matched to a gene: 5. This CDR3 contains 14 residues. Germline V gives CDR1 SGHRS, CDR2 YFSETQ. The CDR3 loop is CASSTGQGDYGYTF. Here the CDR3 DNA reads TGCGCCAGCAGCACCGGACAGGGTGACTATGGCTACACCTTC. The complete variable domain, with remaining parts taken from reference TRBV5-1 and TRBJ1-2, reads KAGVTQTPRYLIKTRGQQVTLSCSPISGHRSVSWYQQTPGQGLQFLFEYFSETQRNKGNFPGRFSGRQFSNSRSEMNVSTLELGDSALYLCASSTGQGDYGYTFGSGTRLTVV.

About this clonotype: This may arise from a read error, as a much more abundant clone is one base away. The chain recombines TRBV6-5 with TRBJ2-1; D not certain. V lost 2 bases to trimming and J lost 0 bases, with 11 bases between them. Germline V CDR1 and CDR2: MNHEY, SVGAGI. There are 16 residues in the CDR3. DNA of the CDR3: TGTGCCAGCAGTTACGGGGTGACTGGCTCCTACAATGAGCAGTTCTTC. Translated, it gives CASSYGVTGSYNEQFF.

Many counts were recorded for this clonotype. The DNA for the CDR3 is TGTGCCAGCAGTTGGGGCAATCAGCCCCAGCATTTT. Translation: CASSWGNQPQHF. The genes are TRBV28 and TRBJ1-5, with D uncertain. This CDR3 is built from 12 residues. The germline CDR1 and CDR2 sequences are MDHEN and SYDVKM. V was cut by 4 bases and J by 2 bases, with 3 bases left in between.

J is TRBJ2-7 and V is TRBV20-1; D unclear. In germline, CDR1 is DFQATT, CDR2 SNEGSKA (reference sequence). The CDR3 sequence is 12 residues long. For the CDR3, the DNA is TGCAGCCCTGCCGGCCCGACCTACGAGCAGTACGTC. Protein product: CSPAGPTYEQYV.

This clonotype was seen a few times. The rearrangement joins TRBV11-3 to TRBJ2-1, with 9 nucleotides matching TRBD2. Germline CDR1 SGHNT, CDR2 YENEEA. The CDR3 is 15 residues long. Trimming removed 3 bases from V and 7 bases from J; junction bases left unmatched: 7. For the CDR3, the DNA is TGTGCCAGCAGCTTTAGCGGGAGTTCGGGGAATGAGCAGTTCTTC. It specifies CASSFSGSSGNEQFF.

Only a few counts were recorded for this clonotype. The chain has TRBV24-1 and TRBJ2-1; TRBD2 is a possible D gene (6 bases). CDR1 is KGHDR and CDR2 is SFDVKD in the germline V gene. The CDR3 contains 14 residues. Between the trimmed V and J ends, which lost 7 bases and 3 bases, there was a span of 12 bases. The CDR3 spells CATSRDFDYNEQFF. The DNA of the CDR3 is TGTGCCACCAGCCGGGACTTCGACTACAATGAGCAGTTCTTC.

This clonotype occurred a few times. This sequence joins TRBV3-1 and TRBJ2-1; D might be TRBD1 (5 bases). V gave up 3 bases and J gave up 8 bases, with 17 bases separating them. This CDR3 spans 15 amino acids. Germline V gene data show CDR1 as LGHDT and CDR2 as YNNKEL (reference sequence). The chain's CDR3 is CASSQSLRGIDEQFF. The CDR3 DNA reads as TGTGCCAGCAGCCAGTCCTTAAGGGGTATAGATGAGCAGTTCTTC.

This clonotype has just a few counts. The V call is TRBV29-1, the J call TRBJ2-1, with 7 bases aligning to TRBD2. The germline CDR1 and CDR2 sequences are SQVTM and ANQGSEA. The CDR3 is 12 amino acids. The trim removed 8 bases at V and 6 bases at J, leaving 7 bases unmatched. This chain's CDR3 is CSLVPSGNEQFF. In nucleotides, the CDR3 is TGCAGCTTAGTACCTAGCGGCAATGAGCAGTTCTTC.